This T cell receptor (beta chain) was profiled in a study of control samples from healthy donors and cancer patients. Germline CDR1 and CDR2: MNHEY and SMNVEV (reference sequence). V lost 4 bases to trimming and J lost 10 bases; unmatched junction nucleotides: 6. This CDR3 contains 14 residues. Profiling relied on immunoSEQ multiplex PCR, and the TCRdb table lists in-frame clones only, not all of them. The sample contains roughly 170,000 clones, about 90% of which appear only once. The receptor's source is a woman aged 25 to 39 in good health. This chain links TRBV27 with TRBJ1-6; TRBD1 aligns across 8 bases. The sample consisted of blood. This chain's CDR3 is CASSSGQGVSPLHF. The CDR3 DNA reads TGTGCCAGCAGTTCCGGACAGGGTGTCTCACCCCTCCACTTT.